The 29 T cell receptor beta chains in this list originate from one sample, sequenced in a study of vaccination and CD4 T cells after COVID-19. The treatment is: 10-day PBMC culture with coronavirus spike peptide pools or control peptides (ViraFEST assay). The Oncomine TCR Beta short-read assay generated sequence data from the DNA of cultured CD4+ T cells. TCRdb recomputed calls from the PCR reads with MiXCR, one row per CDR3 protein. The sample includes under 8,000 distinct CDR3 sequences, around 22% of them seen just once. These receptors' targets are unknown. Sequenced material: CD4+ T cells from blood, cultured in vitro, taken after SARS-CoV-2 vaccination. The receptors stem from a human donor who had recovered from COVID-19.

The chain combines TRBV14 with TRBJ2-7; D is perhaps TRBD1 (5 bases). Germline V gene lookup returns CDR1 SGHDN and CDR2 FVKESK. With 1 base removed from V and 1 base from J, the gap between germline ends came to 11 bases. The CDR3 totals 15 residues. CDR3 loop: CASSQAGLWSYEQYF. CDR3 DNA: TGTGCCAGCAGCCAAGCAGGGCTATGGTCCTACGAGCAGTACTTC.

This clonotype counts as medium-sized. V usage is TRBV20-1 and J usage is TRBJ2-7; D is unresolved. Germline V lookup: CDR1 DFQATT, CDR2 SNEGSKA (reference sequence). The CDR3 has 12 amino acids. V was pared by 4 bases and J by 2 bases, with 9 bases between. The CDR3 protein is CSATTVAYEQYF. The CDR3 bases are TGCAGTGCTACCACTGTTGCCTACGAGCAGTACTTC.

The table lists this clonotype with a few counts. The rearrangement joins TRBV5-4 to TRBJ1-2; D unresolved. Germline V lookup: CDR1 SGHNT, CDR2 YYREEE (reference sequence). The CDR3 loop spans 13 amino acids. Deletions cut 4 bases from V and 4 bases from J, with 11 bases between. In DNA, the CDR3 is TGTGCCAGCAGCCCTACACGAGGCTATGGCTACACCTTC. Its protein is CASSPTRGYGYTF.

This clonotype was counted between two and nine times. J is TRBJ1-6 and V is TRBV5-4; tentative D call: TRBD1 (6 bases). V was shortened by 4 bases and J by 4 bases, with 12 bases between the two germline ends. The CDR3 loop spans 15 amino acids. The germline V gene encodes CDR1 SGHNT and CDR2 YYREEE (reference sequence). The CDR3 coding sequence is TGTGCCAGCAGCGGTGGAGGGGGATATAATTCACCCCTCCACTTT. Translated: CASSGGGGYNSPLHF.

The chain has TRBV10-3 and TRBJ1-1, with D unclear. This CDR3 is 13 amino acids long. Germline values: CDR1 ENHRY, CDR2 SYGVKD. Trimming stripped 4 bases from V and 0 bases from J, with 6 bases between. The CDR3 loop is CAISGQVNTEAFF. Written as DNA, the CDR3 is TGTGCCATCAGTGGGCAGGTGAACACTGAAGCTTTCTTT.

This clonotype is medium-sized by share. The chain is built from TRBV7-6 and TRBJ2-7; weak D call: TRBD1 (5 bases). V dropped 5 bases and J dropped 6 bases, with 14 bases sitting between them. The CDR3 runs to 13 residues. Germline V lookup: CDR1 SGHVS, CDR2 FNYEAQ. The DNA of the CDR3 is TGTGCCAGCAGCCAAACCTCAGGGTCCGAGCAGTACTTC. This translates into CASSQTSGSEQYF.

This clonotype is categorized as medium-sized. DNA for the CDR3: TGTGCCAGCAGCTTAGTGGGCAGGCAATATGGCTACACCTTC. Translated: CASSLVGRQYGYTF. This chain links TRBV7-8 with TRBJ1-2; no definite D call. Germline-derived CDR1 and CDR2 are SGHVS and FQNEAQ. Trimming shortened V by 1 base and J by 5 bases, and 11 bases separated the two germline ends. The CDR3 has 14 residues.

In its sample, this clonotype was seen a few times. The chain combines TRBV20-1 with TRBJ2-3, with D possibly being TRBD1 (6 bases). The CDR3 runs 15 residues. V was cut by 7 bases and J by 0 bases, with 17 bases left in between. Germline CDR1 and CDR2: DFQATT and SNEGSKA (reference sequence). CDR3 sequence reads: CSVTPGTPSTDTQYF. The DNA for the CDR3 is TGCAGTGTTACCCCCGGGACACCCAGCACAGATACGCAGTATTTT.

The chain recombines TRBV20-1 with TRBJ1-1; weak D call: TRBD1 (6 bases). The V and J ends lost 3 bases and 1 base respectively, with 12 bases between them. Looked up from germline, CDR1 is DFQATT and CDR2 is SNEGSKA (reference sequence). The CDR3 spans 14 residues. The CDR3 nucleotides read TGCAGTGCTAGCATAGACAGGCGGAACACTGAAGCTTTCTTT. It translates to CSASIDRRNTEAFF.

The J gene is TRBJ1-2, the V gene TRBV28; D is ambiguous. V lost 6 bases and J 4 bases, leaving 12 bases between the germline ends. CDR1 is MDHEN, CDR2 SYDVKM, per germline. The CDR3 spans 13 residues. CDR3: CASRGQAVYGYTF. CDR3 nucleotide sequence: TGTGCCAGCAGGGGCCAGGCGGTCTATGGCTACACCTTC.

Written as DNA, the CDR3 is TGTGCCAGTAGTGAGTGGGGTTCACCCCTCCACTTT. It specifies CASSEWGSPLHF. This chain joins TRBV19 and TRBJ1-6; D remains unclear. The ends were cut back, 5 bases at V and 9 bases at J, with 8 bases in the middle. Germline loops: CDR1 LNHDA, CDR2 SQIVND (reference sequence). The CDR3 is 12 amino acids. Drawing the rest from reference TRBV19 and TRBJ1-6, the complete variable domain is DGGITQSPKYLFRKEGQNVTLSCEQNLNHDAMYWYRQDPGQGLRLIYYSQIVNDFQKGDIAEGYSVSREKKESFPLTVTSAQKNPTAFYLCASSEWGSPLHFGNGTRLTVT.

This clonotype ranks as medium-sized. The CDR3 loop is CATRRGGPYNEQFF. The DNA of the CDR3 is TGTGCCACCCGTCGGGGGGGCCCCTACAATGAGCAGTTCTTC. The chain joins TRBV15 to TRBJ2-1, with 8 bases aligning to TRBD2. Germline lookup yields CDR1 LNHNV and CDR2 YYDKDF (reference sequence). V was clipped by 8 bases and J by 2 bases; unmatched bases: 5. CDR3 size: 14 residues. Based on the CDR3 plus reference TRBV15 and TRBJ2-1, the full variable domain is DAMVIQNPRYQVTQFGKPVTLSCSQTLNHNVMYWYQQKSSQAPKLLFHYYDKDFNNEADTPDNFQSRRPNTSFCFLDIRSPGLGDTAMYLCATRRGGPYNEQFFGPGTRLTVL.

V usage is TRBV5-4 and J usage is TRBJ2-1; D perhaps matches TRBD2 (7 bases). CDR3 length equals 15 residues. Germline values: CDR1 SGHNT, CDR2 YYREEE (reference sequence). V was trimmed by 7 bases and J by 6 bases, leaving 20 bases between them. The CDR3 reads CASGPGGAPLNEQFF. In DNA form, the CDR3 reads TGTGCCAGCGGCCCTGGGGGGGCGCCCCTCAATGAGCAGTTCTTC.

The J gene is TRBJ2-3, the V gene TRBV5-4; no reliable D call. In germline, CDR1 is SGHNT, CDR2 YYREEE (reference sequence). Trimming took 1 base from V and 9 from J, leaving 18 bases between them. The CDR3 runs to 15 residues. This chain's CDR3 is CASSLSTPSSQTQYF. DNA for the CDR3: TGTGCCAGCAGCTTGTCGACCCCCAGCTCCCAGACGCAGTATTTT.

The V call is TRBV6-2 or TRBV6-3, the J call TRBJ2-1; D remains ambiguous. CDR1 is MNHEY and CDR2 is SVGEGT in the germline V gene. Trimming removed 0 bases at V and 3 bases at J, with 6 bases between. This CDR3 has 14 residues. The DNA of the CDR3 is TGTGCCAGCAGTTACTCGAGGAACTACAATGAGCAGTTCTTC. It translates to CASSYSRNYNEQFF.

In this sample, this clonotype is medium-sized. The chain joins TRBV20-1 to TRBJ2-1; weak D call: TRBD1 (6 bases). V was clipped by 3 bases and J by 7 bases, with 10 bases between them. The CDR3 length is 12 residues. From germline, CDR1 is DFQATT and CDR2 SNEGSKA (reference sequence). Written as DNA, the CDR3 is TGCAGTGCTAGTGGACAGAGAAATGAGCAGTTCTTC. Encoded protein: CSASGQRNEQFF.

V gene TRBV7-3 combines with J gene TRBJ2-3; 13 bases line up with TRBD2. The CDR3 spans 16 residues. Unmatched junction bases numbered 6, after V lost 4 bases and J lost 5 bases. Germline V gene sequence: CDR1 SGHTA, CDR2 FQGTGA. CDR3 sequence (DNA): TGTGCCAGCAGCTCCCGACTAGCGGGGGGAAGAGATACGCAGTATTTT. As protein: CASSSRLAGGRDTQYF. Filled out from reference TRBV7-3 and TRBJ2-3, the complete variable domain reads GAGVSQTPSNKVTEKGKYVELRCDPISGHTALYWYRQSLGQGPEFLIYFQGTGAADDSGLPNDRFFAVRPEGSVSTLKIQRTERGDSAVYLCASSSRLAGGRDTQYFGPGTRLTVL.

The chain joins TRBV20-1 to TRBJ2-1; 10 bases agree with TRBD2. J lost 6 bases, V lost 2 bases, and 4 bases had no gene match. Looked up from germline, CDR1 is DFQATT and CDR2 is SNEGSKA (reference sequence). This CDR3 is 14 amino acids long. CDR3: CSARLAGGFNEQFF. In DNA, the CDR3 is TGCAGTGCTAGATTAGCGGGGGGTTTCAATGAGCAGTTCTTC.

By share, this clonotype counts as medium-sized (0.01 to 0.1%). The V and J genes are TRBV28 and TRBJ2-7, with D possibly called TRBD1 or TRBD2 (6 bases each). The V end was cut by 8 bases, the J end by 6 bases, with 20 bases between. The CDR3 loop spans 14 amino acids. CDR1 and CDR2 from the germline V gene are MDHEN and SYDVKM. CDR3 protein: CASRPQPGAGEQYF. The CDR3 DNA reads TGTGCCAGCCGTCCACAACCGGGGGCTGGCGAGCAGTACTTC.

This clonotype is medium-sized (0.01 to 0.1%) in the sample. The gene calls are TRBV7-2 and TRBJ2-7; 9 bases are shared with TRBD2. CDR3 length: 18 amino acids. CDR1 and CDR2 from the germline V gene are SGHTA and FQGNSA. The ends lost 1 base at V and 3 bases at J; junction bases unmatched: 13. The CDR3 sequence is CASSLVPASGKYFYEQYF. Written as DNA, the CDR3 is TGTGCCAGCAGCTTAGTTCCGGCTAGCGGGAAATACTTCTACGAGCAGTACTTC.

This clonotype was recorded a few times. This chain joins TRBV6-5 and TRBJ1-5; D is uncertain. The germline V gene encodes CDR1 MNHEY and CDR2 SVGAGI. The CDR3 has 14 residues. V was trimmed by 3 bases and J by 6 bases, leaving 12 bases between them. CDR3 bases: TGTGCCAGCAGTTATAGTGGGGAGGGTCAGCCCCAGCATTTT. As protein: CASSYSGEGQPQHF.

The V call is TRBV27, the J call TRBJ1-5; D is unclear. V lost 7 bases and J 13 bases, leaving 26 bases between the germline ends. The CDR3 totals 15 residues. Germline CDR1 reads MNHEY; CDR2 reads SMNVEV (reference sequence). CDR3 coding DNA: TGTGCCAGCAAGGACGGAATCCATAGCAATCAGCAACAGCATTTT. Its protein is CASKDGIHSNQQQHF.

Here the CDR3 DNA reads TGTGCCAGCAGTGGGACCCTCTATGGCTACACCTTC. Translation gives CASSGTLYGYTF. The rearrangement links TRBV2 to TRBJ1-2; the D is unclear. V was shortened by 4 bases and J by 4 bases, with 7 bases between the two germline ends. The germline gives CDR1 SNHLY, CDR2 FYNNEI. CDR3 length equals 12 residues.

This clonotype was picked up one time. The chain employs TRBV7-9 and TRBJ1-3; D might be TRBD1 (5 bases). V gave up 6 bases and J gave up 4 bases, with 10 bases separating them. CDR3 size: 13 residues. Germline V gene sequence: CDR1 SEHNR, CDR2 FQNEAQ (reference sequence). This chain's CDR3 is CASSGTRGNTIYF. The CDR3 DNA reads as TGTGCCAGCAGTGGGACGCGCGGAAACACCATATATTTT.

The V and J genes are TRBV7-2 and TRBJ2-3; no reliable D call. CDR3 length: 14 residues. CDR1 and CDR2 (germline): SGHTA, FQGNSA. Trimming stripped 2 bases from V and 6 bases from J, with 12 bases between. CDR3 amino acids: CASSLLVVSDTQYF. The DNA of the CDR3 is TGTGCCAGCAGCTTATTGGTGGTCTCGGATACGCAGTATTTT.

The chain combines TRBV19 with TRBJ2-7, with TRBD1 identical over 9 bases. Germline CDR1 reads LNHDA; CDR2 reads SQIVND (reference sequence). This CDR3 contains 15 residues. The V and J ends lost 6 bases and 3 bases, in that order; junction bases with no gene match: 9. CDR3 sequence reads: CASSEQRQGDYEQYF. The CDR3 bases are TGTGCCAGTAGCGAACAGAGACAGGGGGACTACGAGCAGTACTTC.

This chain links TRBV24-1 with TRBJ2-7; TRBD1 matches at 8 bases. The CDR3 consists of 15 residues. V lost 3 bases and J lost 5; bases outside the gene matches: 8. In germline, CDR1 is KGHDR, CDR2 SFDVKD. CDR3 residues: CATSDPSRGRNEQYF. In DNA form, the CDR3 reads TGTGCCACCAGTGATCCCAGCAGGGGGCGCAACGAGCAGTACTTC.

The chain has TRBV6-1 and TRBJ2-1; 8 positions agree with TRBD1. The junction had 2 bases not matched to a gene; V was cut back by 2 bases and J by 5 bases. Germline values: CDR1 MNHNS, CDR2 SASEGT. The CDR3 spans 14 residues. CDR3 loop: CASSEHRGDNEQFF. The CDR3 DNA sequence: TGTGCCAGCAGTGAACACAGGGGGGACAATGAGCAGTTCTTC.

The chain couples TRBV2 to TRBJ2-1; no definite D call. The length of the CDR3 is 14 residues. Germline loops: CDR1 SNHLY, CDR2 FYNNEI. V lost 6 bases and J 0 bases, leaving 9 bases between the germline ends. The CDR3, as DNA: TGTGCCAGCAGCGGAACGTTCTCCTACAATGAGCAGTTCTTC. This encodes CASSGTFSYNEQFF.